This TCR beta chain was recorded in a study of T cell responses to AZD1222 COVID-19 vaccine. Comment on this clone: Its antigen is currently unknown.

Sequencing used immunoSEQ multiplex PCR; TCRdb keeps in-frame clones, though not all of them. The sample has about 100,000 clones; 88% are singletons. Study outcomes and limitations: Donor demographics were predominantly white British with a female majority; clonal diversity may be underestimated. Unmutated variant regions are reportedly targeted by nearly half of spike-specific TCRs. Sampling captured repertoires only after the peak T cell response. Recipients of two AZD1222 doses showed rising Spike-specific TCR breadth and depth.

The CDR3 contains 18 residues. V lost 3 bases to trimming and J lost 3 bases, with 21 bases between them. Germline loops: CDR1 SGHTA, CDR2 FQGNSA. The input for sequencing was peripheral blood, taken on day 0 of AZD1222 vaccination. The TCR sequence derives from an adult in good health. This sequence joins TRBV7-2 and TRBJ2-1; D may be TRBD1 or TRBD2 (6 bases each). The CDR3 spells CASSFQGGGGTHYNEQFF. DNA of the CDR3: TGTGCCAGCAGCTTCCAAGGGGGTGGCGGGACACACTACAATGAGCAGTTCTTC.